This TCR beta chain was sequenced for a study of T cells in Graves' hyperthyroidism and ophthalmopathy (dated by TCRdb to about 2019). Context from the whole study: Peripheral blood samples were taken at the time of initial diagnosis, prior to any treatment. To identify TCR V-J signatures that set the groups apart, the researchers used a discovery cohort of 95 to 100 patients, made up of approximately 43 with Graves' ophthalmopathy and some 58 with stable Graves' hyperthyroidism. An independent validation cohort of around 20 hyperthyroidism patients and about 15 patients who later progressed to ophthalmopathy tested prospective prediction of ophthalmopathy. For training and testing, the 100 or so patients in the discovery cohort were randomly divided in a 7:3 ratio. Thyroid tissue and blood T-cell repertoires from six Graves' hyperthyroidism patients were also compared in the study. Following sampling, methimazole starting at 30 mg daily was given to hyperthyroidism patients, and high-dose intravenous methylprednisolone was given to ophthalmopathy patients. According to the paper, TCR Vbeta CDR3 sequencing was carried out on approximately 140 peripheral blood samples, which came from under 50 ophthalmopathy, roughly 75 hyperthyroidism and some 17 progressor patients. Study-level results and caveats: In validation, the model predicted progression to ophthalmopathy with approximately 71% sensitivity and 72% to 85% specificity, a median of 6.5 months before onset. In cross-validation, a model built on a 13 V-J signature told ophthalmopathy apart from stable hyperthyroidism with 85% to 90% sensitivity and around 84% specificity, and in testing the same model reached 80%/75%. Most expanded thyroid clonotypes (frequency above 0.001) were also found in blood, which suggests that blood repertoires may mirror thyroid immune responses. No statistical method was used to set the sample size in advance, and investigators knew the group allocation.

A patient counted as having stable Graves' hyperthyroidism if no progression to ophthalmopathy occurred over 18 months of follow-up. Hyperthyroidism patients were aged 18 to 65 years and newly diagnosed, with disease duration of less than 2 months. Any patient with an uncontrolled infection, another autoimmune disease, pregnancy or lactation was excluded. Clinical symptoms, serum thyroxine and TRAb, thyroid ultrasound, and orbital computed tomography formed the basis for the diagnoses. PBMCs were separated from 10 ml of fresh peripheral blood using Ficoll-Paque density gradient centrifugation. Total RNA was extracted using Trizol reagent, and RNA quality was assessed on an Agilent 2100 Bioanalyzer. The TCR beta CDR3 regions were amplified from the RNA transcripts. For the first round of RT-PCR on the TCR CDR3, the HTBI primer set was used together with the Qiagen OneStep RT-PCR kit. The libraries were constructed in a second round of multiplex PCR and then size-selected and purified. Sequencing of the libraries was done on an Illumina HiSeq2000 using paired-end 100 bp reads. The original pipeline was this. SOAPnuke was used to process the raw data, with reads discarded if the reads contained adapters or uncalled bases, had a mean Phred below 15, or lacked an exact constant-primer or identifier match. High-quality paired reads were merged with COPE v1.2.5, and unique nucleotide sequences were defined as clonotypes. MiTCR v1.1 was used to align the clonotypes against IMGT TRBV, TRBD and TRBJ reference segments. Analysis was restricted to V-J combinations with a frequency above 0.0001, which covered over 98% of repertoires. The TCS score was defined as F50 (clonal expansion) divided by E x V (chaos), with BLOSUM62-based TCRdist calculated between CDR3 peptides within each V-J. Welch's t-statistics and random forest reduced 500 to 650 V-J features to roughly 13, which were used in a naive Bayes classifier (R e1071). The public reads were reanalyzed by TCRdb: fastp trimming at Q25, MiXCR alignment, in-frame beta chains only. For every CDR3 protein sequence, its rows merge into one entry that carries the most common genes and DNA. The V and J calls and clone size come from TCRdb's table, not from the authors' own analysis. Across this sample there are 460,000 or so distinct CDR3 sequences, with approximately 15% seen only once. In total, the top ten clones hold roughly 17% of the sample.

From cysteine to phenylalanine, the CDR3 is 15 amino acids long. Of the read, only the CDR3 DNA is kept; its 45 bases are in frame from base 1. V is cut by 3 bases and J by 5 bases, and the space between the germline ends is 14 bases. This clonotype was observed many times. Its binding antigen is unknown. Base qualities were left out, and no much larger clone turns up one base away. The chain is encoded by TRBV12-3 or TRBV12-4 joined to TRBJ1-5, with no reliable assignment of the D segment. Sequencing input: blood. This clonotype was obtained from a woman aged 18-29 years with Graves' hyperthyroidism. The DNA sequence follows: TGTGCCAGCAGTTTTGGTTCCTATACGGATCAGCCCCAGCATTTT. The translation is CASSFGSYTDQPQHF.